The 12 T cell receptor beta chains reported below all come from one sample, sequenced in a study of T cell responses to AZD1222 COVID-19 vaccine. The assay was immunoSEQ multiplex PCR, and TCRdb's table has in-frame clones only and misses some. In the table there are 140,000 to 150,000 clones, approximately 90% of which are singletons. The sample consisted of peripheral blood, taken on day 0 of AZD1222 vaccination. These TCRs come from an adult in good health.

The chain links TRBV28 to TRBJ2-7; the D is unclear. The CDR3 consists of 14 residues. CDR1 is MDHEN, CDR2 SYDVKM, per germline. Trimming took off 4 bases at V and 5 bases at J, with 15 bases between the two ends. The CDR3: CASSSGPPTDEQYF. The CDR3 DNA follows: TGTGCCAGCAGTTCAGGACCGCCGACGGACGAGCAGTACTTC.

The V and J genes are TRBV6-5 and TRBJ1-6; D possibly corresponds to TRBD1 (6 bases). The CDR3 runs to 16 residues. V shed 2 bases and J shed 7 bases, with 15 bases lying between them. CDR1 is MNHEY and CDR2 is SVGAGI in the germline V gene. The CDR3 region has the DNA TGTGCCAGCAGTTACGGAGGAGGGGGTCAGAATTCACCCCTCCACTTT. Translation: CASSYGGGGQNSPLHF.

The chain uses TRBV18 and TRBJ1-2; TRBD1 agrees at 10 bases. The length of the CDR3 is 16 residues. V lost 3 bases, J lost 5 bases, and 9 bases stayed unmatched. Germline assignment: CDR1 KGHSH and CDR2 LQKENI. CDR3 protein: CASSPQSPGQGYGYTF. The CDR3, as DNA: TGTGCCAGCTCACCCCAGTCACCGGGACAGGGGTATGGCTACACCTTC.

The rearrangement links TRBV6-2 or TRBV6-3 to TRBJ1-5; D not certain. V was shortened by 5 bases and J by 5 bases, with 19 bases between the two germline ends. The CDR3 has 16 amino acids. Germline V CDR1 and CDR2: MNHEY, SVGEGT. CDR3 DNA: TGTGCCAGCAGTGGCGATCGAGGGTCATCGTATCAGCCCCAGCATTTT. This translates into CASSGDRGSSYQPQHF.

DNA of the CDR3: TGTGCCAGTAGTATGATTCTAATGGAGCTGTTTTTT. This gives the protein CASSMILMELFF. This rearrangement joins TRBV19 to TRBJ2-2; D not certain. Germline lookup yields CDR1 LNHDA and CDR2 SQIVND (reference sequence). There are 12 residues in the CDR3. Trimming left V 3 bases short and J 10 bases short, with 9 bases between.

This chain connects TRBV24-1 to TRBJ2-3, with 13 bases lining up with TRBD2. J was trimmed by 6 bases and V by 2 bases; bases with no gene match: 7. The CDR3 runs 17 residues. CDR1 and CDR2 (germline): KGHDR, SFDVKD. For the CDR3, the DNA is TGTGCCACCAGTGATTCCCCGACTAGCGGGGGGATCGATACGCAGTATTTT. Protein sequence: CATSDSPTSGGIDTQYF.

The genes are TRBV9 and TRBJ2-1, with D perhaps TRBD2 (7 bases). From germline, CDR1 is SGDLS and CDR2 YYNGEE. V lost 0 bases to trimming and J lost 7 bases, with 14 bases between them. This CDR3 contains 15 residues. The CDR3 DNA is TGTGCCAGCAGCGTAGCGGGGGGCGTTTGGAATGAGCAGTTCTTC. Translating it yields CASSVAGGVWNEQFF.

This chain uses TRBV5-5 with TRBJ2-2, with 11 positions matching TRBD2. With V trimmed by 3 bases and J by 1 base, 5 bases remained unmatched. The CDR3 has 17 amino acids. The germline V gene has CDR1 SGHKS and CDR2 YYEKEE (reference sequence). CDR3 DNA sequence: TGTGCCAGCAGCTCTGCGGGACTAGCGGTGAACACCGGGGAGCTGTTTTTT. Translation: CASSSAGLAVNTGELFF.

CDR3 in amino acids: CASSYFSGTNYGYTF. DNA for the CDR3: TGTGCCAGCAGTTACTTCTCAGGGACTAACTATGGCTACACCTTC. J is TRBJ1-2 and V is TRBV6-5; TRBD1 is a possible D gene (5 bases). Germline loops: CDR1 MNHEY, CDR2 SVGAGI. The V end was cut by 1 base, the J end by 0 bases, with 9 bases between. This CDR3 is built from 15 residues.

The chain uses TRBV6-5 and TRBJ1-2, with D unresolved. V was cut by 6 bases and J by 7 bases, with 15 bases left in between. Germline CDR1 and CDR2: MNHEY and SVGAGI. The CDR3 extends over 13 amino acids. In DNA form, the CDR3 reads TGTGCCAGCAGCTCCCCAGGTCTCGGTGGCTACACCTTC. It encodes CASSSPGLGGYTF.

The chain uses TRBV9 and TRBJ1-5; D is possibly TRBD1 (6 bases). This CDR3 region has 15 residues. The V and J ends lost 3 bases and 0 bases respectively, with 10 bases between them. The germline V gene has CDR1 SGDLS and CDR2 YYNGEE. CDR3 coding DNA: TGTGCCAGCAGCGCAGGGGTGTATAGCAATCAGCCCCAGCATTTT. This encodes CASSAGVYSNQPQHF.

The rearrangement links TRBV4-1 to TRBJ2-2; D might be TRBD1 (6 bases). This CDR3 has 17 residues. V lost 0 bases and J lost 1, with 12 bases in between. The V gene's germline CDR1 is MGHRA and CDR2 YSYEKL. DNA of the CDR3: TGCGCCAGCAGCCAAGATCAGGGGCGTCTGAACACCGGGGAGCTGTTTTTT. Its translation is CASSQDQGRLNTGELFF.